The 4 T cell receptor beta chains reported below all come from one sample, sequenced in a study of T cell repertoires in cytomegalovirus infection. MiXCR was run by TCRdb on the reads, yielding one entry per CDR3 protein. The table includes 250,000 or so distinct CDR3 sequences, less than 9.5% detected once. Sequencing was carried out using PBMCs. The source of these receptors is a human donor in good health (CMV status not recorded). Some clones in this sample may be carry-over from other donors' samples.

V and J are TRBV18 and TRBJ2-1; D is ambiguous. V gave up 3 bases and J gave up 9 bases, with 12 bases separating them. The germline V gene encodes CDR1 KGHSH and CDR2 LQKENI. This CDR3 has 13 amino acids. The CDR3 nucleotides are TGTGCCAGCTCACCGTCTAGTATCGGTGAGCAGTTCTTC. It codes for CASSPSSIGEQFF.

The rearrangement joins TRBV7-3 to TRBJ2-3; 7 nucleotides agree with TRBD2. This CDR3 contains 15 residues. V lost 5 bases, J lost 1 base, and 6 bases stayed unmatched. Germline V gene lookup returns CDR1 SGHTA and CDR2 FQGTGA. CDR3 region: CASSTSAGRTDTQYF. The CDR3 DNA is TGTGCCAGCAGCACCTCAGCGGGGCGCACAGATACGCAGTATTTT.

This clonotype was seen ten or more times. The germline gene is not matched at one end of the junction; a read error may be the cause. This rearrangement joins TRBV5-1 to TRBJ1-3; the D is unclear. This CDR3 comprises 14 residues. Germline V gene data show CDR1 as SGHRS and CDR2 as YFSETQ. CDR3 sequence (DNA): TGTGCCAGCAGCTTAACCGGGGCTGGAAACACCATATATTTT. Translation gives CASSLTGAGNTIYF.

In this sample, this clonotype turned up many times. The chain recombines TRBV10-2 with TRBJ2-5, with 14 positions matching TRBD2. This CDR3 is built from 14 residues. Germline values: CDR1 WSHSY, CDR2 SAAADI. Germline trimming cut 4 bases from V and 7 bases from J; bases unmatched to any gene: 2. The chain's CDR3 is CASSGGLAGGTQYF. CDR3 sequence (DNA): TGCGCCAGCAGTGGAGGACTAGCGGGAGGGACCCAGTACTTC.